This T cell receptor beta chain stems from a study of pediatric ulcerative colitis. Measured with immunoSEQ multiplex PCR; TCRdb has only the in-frame clones, and not every one. The sample holds 40,000 to 55,000 clones, 78% seen once. During colonoscopy, one to two rectal pinch biopsies were collected. V was cut by 3 bases and J by 3 bases, with 13 bases left in between. This CDR3 contains 15 residues. Germline-derived CDR1 and CDR2 are SGHRS and YFSETQ. The chain has TRBV5-1 and TRBJ2-4; perhaps TRBD2 as D (6 bases). This sequence originates from a girl between 10 and 17 years old with moderate ulcerative colitis. The sample consisted of gut tissue. The CDR3 DNA reads as TGCGCCAGCAGCTCGGGGGTGGTCGTCAAAAACATTCAGTACTTC. Amino acids: CASSSGVVVKNIQYF.